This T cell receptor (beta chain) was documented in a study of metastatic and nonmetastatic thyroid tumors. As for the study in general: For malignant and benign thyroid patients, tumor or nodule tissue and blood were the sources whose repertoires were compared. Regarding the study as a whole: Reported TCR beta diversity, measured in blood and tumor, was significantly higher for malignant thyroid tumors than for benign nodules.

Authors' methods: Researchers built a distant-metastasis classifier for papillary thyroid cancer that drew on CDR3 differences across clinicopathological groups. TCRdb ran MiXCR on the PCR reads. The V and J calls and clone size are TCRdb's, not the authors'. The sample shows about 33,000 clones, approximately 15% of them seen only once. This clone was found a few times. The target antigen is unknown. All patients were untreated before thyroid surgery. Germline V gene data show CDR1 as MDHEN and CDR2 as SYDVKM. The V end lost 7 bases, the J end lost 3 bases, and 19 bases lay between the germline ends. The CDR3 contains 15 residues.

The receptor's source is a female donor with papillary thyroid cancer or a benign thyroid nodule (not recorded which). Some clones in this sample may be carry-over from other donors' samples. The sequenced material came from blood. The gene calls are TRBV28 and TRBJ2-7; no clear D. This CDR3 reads CASTQLVGIDYEQYF. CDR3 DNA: TGTGCCAGCACCCAGTTAGTTGGGATTGACTACGAGCAGTACTTC.